Detailed here is one T cell receptor beta chain. The length of the CDR3 is 15 residues. Looked up from germline, CDR1 is MNHEY and CDR2 is SVGAGI. V was shortened by 0 bases and J by 4 bases, with 10 bases between the two germline ends. Using immunoSEQ multiplex PCR, the repertoire was profiled, and TCRdb retains in-frame clones only, with some absent. The data contain about 85,000 clones, 85% to 95% of them singletons. The record originates from a study of technical replicates of blood from a few donors. Sequencing used T cells isolated from PBMCs. The chain couples TRBV6-5 to TRBJ2-1; D uncertain. The sequence came from a human donor in good health. For the CDR3, the DNA is TGTGCCAGCAGTTACTCTGAGACTGGATACAATGAGCAGTTCTTC. Protein product: CASSYSETGYNEQFF.